This T cell receptor beta chain was retrieved from a study of vaccination and CD4 T cells after COVID-19. Study-level background: Once diagnosed, patients had post-COVID samples drawn a median approximately 100 days later (range 35 to 161). Study-level findings and limits: There was no significant change from around 21 to 38 median reactive clonotypes.

Comment on this clonotype: Its antigen is still unknown.

At the Johns Hopkins FTIC core, DNA taken from cultured CD4+ T cells was sequenced by way of the Oncomine TCR Beta short-read assay. TCRdb re-called the PCR reads with MiXCR, one entry per CDR3 protein. The data show around 26,000 distinct CDR3 sequences, with roughly two thirds seen just once and roughly 16% held by the top ten. The CDR3 spans 16 residues. Per germline, CDR1 SGHTA and CDR2 FQGNSA. The V and J ends lost 0 bases and 7 bases, in that order; junction bases with no gene match: 7. Indicated treatment: approximately 10-day PBMC culture with coronavirus spike peptide pools or control peptides (ViraFEST assay). First, ViraFEST expanded antigen-specific T cells with peptide pools, and next it sequenced the TCRs.

The specimen was CD4+ T cells from blood, cultured in vitro, collected after SARS-CoV-2 vaccination. The source is a human donor who received a COVID-19 vaccine. V is TRBV7-2 and J is TRBJ2-3; TRBD2 matches 10 bases. In nucleotides, the CDR3 is TGTGCCAGCAGCTTAGCGCGGGATAGCGGGGGGTATACGCAGTATTTT. This gives the protein CASSLARDSGGYTQYF.